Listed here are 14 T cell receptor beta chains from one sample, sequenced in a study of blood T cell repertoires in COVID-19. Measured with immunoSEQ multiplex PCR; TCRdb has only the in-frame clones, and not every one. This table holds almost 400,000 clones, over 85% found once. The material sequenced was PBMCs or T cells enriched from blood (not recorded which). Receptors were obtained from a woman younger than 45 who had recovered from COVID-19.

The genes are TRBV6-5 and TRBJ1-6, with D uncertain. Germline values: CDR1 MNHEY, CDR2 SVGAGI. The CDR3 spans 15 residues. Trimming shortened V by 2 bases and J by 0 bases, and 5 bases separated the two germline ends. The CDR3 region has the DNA TGTGCCAGCAGTTACGGCAGCTCCTATAATTCACCCCTCCACTTT. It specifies CASSYGSSYNSPLHF.

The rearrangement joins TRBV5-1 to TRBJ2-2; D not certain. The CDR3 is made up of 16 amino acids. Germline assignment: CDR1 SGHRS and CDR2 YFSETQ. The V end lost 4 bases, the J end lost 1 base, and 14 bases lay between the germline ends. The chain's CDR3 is CASSSKIPENTGELFF. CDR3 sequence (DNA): TGCGCCAGCAGCAGCAAGATCCCCGAGAACACCGGGGAGCTGTTTTTT. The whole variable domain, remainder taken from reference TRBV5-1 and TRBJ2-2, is KAGVTQTPRYLIKTRGQQVTLSCSPISGHRSVSWYQQTPGQGLQFLFEYFSETQRNKGNFPGRFSGRQFSNSRSEMNVSTLELGDSALYLCASSSKIPENTGELFFGEGSRLTVL.

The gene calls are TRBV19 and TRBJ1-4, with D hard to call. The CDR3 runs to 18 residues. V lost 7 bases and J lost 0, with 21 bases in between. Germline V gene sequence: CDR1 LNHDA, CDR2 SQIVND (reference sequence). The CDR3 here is CASTMARPNYATNEKLFF. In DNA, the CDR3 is TGTGCCAGTACCATGGCCAGGCCAAATTATGCAACTAATGAAAAACTGTTTTTT.

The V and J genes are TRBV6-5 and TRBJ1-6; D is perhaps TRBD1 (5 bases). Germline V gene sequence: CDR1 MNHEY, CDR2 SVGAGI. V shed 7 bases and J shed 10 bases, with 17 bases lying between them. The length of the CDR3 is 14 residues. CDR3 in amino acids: CASTRGSLGSPLHF. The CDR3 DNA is TGTGCCAGCACCCGGGGGAGTCTCGGGTCACCCCTCCACTTT.

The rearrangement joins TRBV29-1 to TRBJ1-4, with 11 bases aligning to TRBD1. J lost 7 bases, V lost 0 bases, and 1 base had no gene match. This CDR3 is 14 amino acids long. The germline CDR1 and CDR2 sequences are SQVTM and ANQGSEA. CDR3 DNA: TGCAGCGTTGAAGAGGGACAGGGGGTTGAAAAACTGTTTTTT. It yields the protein CSVEEGQGVEKLFF. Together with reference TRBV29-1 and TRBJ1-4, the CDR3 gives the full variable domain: SAVISQKPSRDICQRGTSLTIQCQVDSQVTMMFWYRQQPGQSLTLIATANQGSEATYESGFVIDKFPISRPNLTFSTLTVSNMSPEDSSIYLCSVEEGQGVEKLFFGSGTQLSVL.

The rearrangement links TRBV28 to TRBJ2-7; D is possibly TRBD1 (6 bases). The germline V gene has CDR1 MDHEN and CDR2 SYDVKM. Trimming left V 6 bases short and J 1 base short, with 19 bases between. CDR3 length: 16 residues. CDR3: CASSHTGLYPSYEQYF. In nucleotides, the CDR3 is TGTGCCAGCAGCCACACAGGGCTTTACCCATCCTACGAGCAGTACTTC.

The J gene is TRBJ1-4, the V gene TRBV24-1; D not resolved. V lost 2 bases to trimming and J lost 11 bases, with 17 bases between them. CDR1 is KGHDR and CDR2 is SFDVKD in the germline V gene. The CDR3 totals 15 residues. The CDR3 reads CATSDSADFPEKLFF. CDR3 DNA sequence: TGTGCCACCAGTGATTCCGCGGACTTCCCGGAGAAACTGTTTTTT.

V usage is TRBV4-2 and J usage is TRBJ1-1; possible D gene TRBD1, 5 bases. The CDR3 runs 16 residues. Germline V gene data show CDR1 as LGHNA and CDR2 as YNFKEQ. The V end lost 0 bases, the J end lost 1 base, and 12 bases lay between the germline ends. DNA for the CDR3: TGTGCCAGCAGCCAAGATGGGGGGGAGGCGAACACTGAAGCTTTCTTT. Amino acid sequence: CASSQDGGEANTEAFF.

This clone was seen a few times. Here the CDR3 DNA reads TGTGCCAGCAGTTCCCGCCCCACAGGGCTCAGAAACACTGAAGCTTTCTTT. Translation gives CASSSRPTGLRNTEAFF. J is TRBJ1-1 and V is TRBV28, with D possibly TRBD1 on 6 matching bases. The germline V and J ends were trimmed by 4 bases and 2 bases, with 20 bases remaining between them. CDR1 and CDR2 (germline): MDHEN, SYDVKM. The CDR3 has 17 amino acids.

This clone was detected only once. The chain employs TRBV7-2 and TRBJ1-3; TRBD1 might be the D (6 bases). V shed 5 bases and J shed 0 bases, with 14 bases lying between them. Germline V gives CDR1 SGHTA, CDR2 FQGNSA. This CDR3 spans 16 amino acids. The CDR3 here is CASSPTQGSSGNTIYF. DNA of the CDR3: TGTGCCAGCAGCCCGACACAGGGTAGCTCTGGAAACACCATATATTTT.

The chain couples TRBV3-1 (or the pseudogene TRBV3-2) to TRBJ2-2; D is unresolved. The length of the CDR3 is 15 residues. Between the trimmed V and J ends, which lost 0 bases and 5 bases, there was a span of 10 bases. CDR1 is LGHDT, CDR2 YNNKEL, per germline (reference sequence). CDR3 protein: CASSQDSRTTGELFF. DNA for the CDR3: TGTGCCAGCAGCCAAGATTCTAGAACAACCGGGGAGCTGTTTTTT.

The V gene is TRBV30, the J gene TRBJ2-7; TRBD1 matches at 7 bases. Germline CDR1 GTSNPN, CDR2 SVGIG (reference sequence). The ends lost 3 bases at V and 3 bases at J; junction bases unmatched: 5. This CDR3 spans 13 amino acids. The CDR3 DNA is TGTGCCTGGAGCGGGGACAGCAACTACGAGCAGTACTTC. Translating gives CAWSGDSNYEQYF.

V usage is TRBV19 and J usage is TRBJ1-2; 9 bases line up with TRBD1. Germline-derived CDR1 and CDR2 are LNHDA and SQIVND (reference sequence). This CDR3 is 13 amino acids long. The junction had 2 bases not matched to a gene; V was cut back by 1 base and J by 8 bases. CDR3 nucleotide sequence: TGTGCCAGTAGTATAGGGGACAGGGACGGCTACACCTTC. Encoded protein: CASSIGDRDGYTF.

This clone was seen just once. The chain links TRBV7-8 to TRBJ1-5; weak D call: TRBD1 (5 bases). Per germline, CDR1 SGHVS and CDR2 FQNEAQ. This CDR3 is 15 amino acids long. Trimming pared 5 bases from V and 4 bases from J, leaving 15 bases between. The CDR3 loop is CASSPAGLGNQPQHF. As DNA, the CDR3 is TGTGCCAGCAGCCCGGCAGGGCTGGGGAATCAGCCCCAGCATTTT.